This is a list of T cell receptor beta chains from one sample in a study of beta chain features in type 1 diabetes. The protocol was immunoSEQ multiplex PCR, while the TCRdb copy is restricted to in-frame clones and leaves out a portion. The sample contains about 350,000 clones, roughly a fifth of which appear only once. Sequences were obtained from naive CD4+ T cells from blood. The origin of the receptors is a woman aged 18-29 years in good health. The CDR3 runs from the conserved cysteine through the conserved F or W. Each record gives: J gene, D gene, V gene, clone size, CDR3 DNA, CDR3 protein. A D gene is named only where the DNA matches it firmly. The size of a clone is reported for some rows only, either as once, few or many, or as a class for expanded clones.

TRBJ1-4 | TRBD1 | TRBV7-9 | - | TGTGCCAGCAACCTCGGACAGGGGCTTGAAAAACTGTTTTTT | CASNLGQGLEKLFF
TRBJ2-1 | TRBD1 | TRBV7-9 | few | TGTGCCAGCAGCCTGGACAGGGGAACGTACAATGAGCAGTTCTTC | CASSLDRGTYNEQFF
TRBJ1-2 | - | TRBV7-2 | - | TGTGCCAGCACCCCGTCGGTAAGGGGCGACTATGGCTACACCTTC | CASTPSVRGDYGYTF
TRBJ1-2 | TRBD1 | TRBV2 | - | TGTGCCAGCAGTCCACGGACAGGGGACTATGGCTACACCTTC | CASSPRTGDYGYTF
TRBJ1-1 | - | TRBV25-1 | few | TGTGCCAGCGGAGGGAACACTGAAGCTTTCTTT | CASGGNTEAFF
TRBJ2-5 | TRBD1 | TRBV27 | - | TGTGCCAGCAGTTCTCGGGACCAGGGGGTTACCCAGTACTTC | CASSSRDQGVTQYF
TRBJ2-5 | TRBD2 | TRBV2 | few | TGTGCCAGCAGTGAAAACGGGGGGGAAGAGACCCAGTACTTC | CASSENGGEETQYF
TRBJ2-2 | - | TRBV7-9 | few | TGTGCCAGCCCCAGGGGAGGGACGGACACCGGGGAGCTGTTTTTT | CASPRGGTDTGELFF
TRBJ2-5 | - | TRBV21-1 | - | TGTGCCAGCAGCAAAGACGAATTTCTGGGACAGTCCAAAGAGACCCAGTACTTC | CASSKDEFLGQSKETQYF
TRBJ1-6 | - | TRBV27 | - | TGTGCCAGCAGTTTATTTTACAGTTCACCCCTCCACTTT | CASSLFYSSPLHF
TRBJ2-7 | - | TRBV4-2 | - | TGTGCCAGCAGCCAAGGGGGCCCCGGAGGGGAGCAGTACTTC | CASSQGGPGGEQYF
TRBJ2-7 | - | TRBV14 | few | TGTGCCAGCAGCCTCGGCAGGGGAATCTCCTACGAGCAGTACTTC | CASSLGRGISYEQYF
TRBJ1-2 | TRBD1 | TRBV4-1 | - | TGCGCCAGCAGCGGGACAGGGGCCGCCACTAACTATGGCTACACCTTC | CASSGTGAATNYGYTF
TRBJ2-1 | TRBD2 | TRBV4-2 | few | TGTGCCAGCAGCCCTTCTAGCGGGAGGGGCTCCTACAATGAGCAGTTCTTC | CASSPSSGRGSYNEQFF
TRBJ2-5 | TRBD2 | TRBV9 | - | TGTGCCAGCAGCGTAATGCCTAGCGGGGAAGAGACCCAGTACTTC | CASSVMPSGEETQYF
TRBJ2-5 | - | TRBV6-6 | few | TGTGCCAGCCGATACGCGGGCAGAGAGACCCAGTACTTC | CASRYAGRETQYF
TRBJ2-5 | - | TRBV5-4 | few | TGTGCCAGCAGCCGCGCGGGACTCCGAGAGACCCAGTACTTC | CASSRAGLRETQYF
TRBJ2-1 | - | TRBV27 | - | TGTGCCAGCAGTTCCCCCCTGATGAGCTCCTACAATGAGCAGTTCTTC | CASSSPLMSSYNEQFF
TRBJ2-7 | TRBD1 | TRBV11-2 | few | TGTGCCAGCAGCCTATTGGCGGGACAGGGGGCCTACGAGCAGTACTTC | CASSLLAGQGAYEQYF
TRBJ2-1 | - | TRBV11-2 | - | TGTGCCAGCAGCTTAGGGCAGGGGAACTACAATGAGCAGTTCTTC | CASSLGQGNYNEQFF
TRBJ2-2 | - | TRBV2 | once | TGTGCCAGCAGTGCTTTTCAGGGGGGTCCGAACACCGGGGAGCTGTTTTTT | CASSAFQGGPNTGELFF
TRBJ1-2 | - | TRBV9 | few | TGTGCCAGCAGCGCCGGTTACGGCTACACCTTC | CASSAGYGYTF
TRBJ2-2 | TRBD1 | TRBV18 | few | TGTGCCAGCTCAGAGGGGACAGTCTACACCGGGGAGCTGTTTTTT | CASSEGTVYTGELFF
TRBJ2-5 | TRBD1 | TRBV30 | few | TGTGCCCACGGGACAGGGGCAGAGACCCAGTACTTC | CAHGTGAETQYF
TRBJ1-2 | - | TRBV4-1 | - | TGCGCCAGCAGCCAGCCACAGGTGAGGAACTATGGCTACACCTTC | CASSQPQVRNYGYTF
TRBJ2-7 | TRBD1 | TRBV18 | few | TGTGCCAGCTCAGTTGGGACAGGGCGCGAGCAGTACTTC | CASSVGTGREQYF
TRBJ2-1 | - | TRBV4-1 | - | TGCGCCAGCAGCGACGCCGGGAGACGCGCCTACAATGAGCAGTTCTTC | CASSDAGRRAYNEQFF
TRBJ2-7 | TRBD2 | TRBV4-1 | - | TGCGCCAGCAGCCGAGGACAGGACATACTAGCGGGATTATACGAGCAGTACTTC | CASSRGQDILAGLYEQYF
TRBJ2-1 | TRBD2 | TRBV18 | - | TGTGCCAGCTCACAACCCGGACTAGCGGCCTACAATGAGCAGTTCTTC | CASSQPGLAAYNEQFF
TRBJ2-2 | - | TRBV5-1 | few | TGCGCCAGCAGGAGCCGACTCGACACCGGGGAGCTGTTTTTT | CASRSRLDTGELFF
TRBJ1-1 | TRBD1 | TRBV19 | - | TGTGCCAGTAGTACCGCCGACAGGGGAGCGGCTGAAGCTTTCTTT | CASSTADRGAAEAFF
TRBJ1-3 | - | TRBV7-9 | - | TGTGCCAGCAGCCCAGGGTTCTCTGGAAACACCATATATTTT | CASSPGFSGNTIYF
TRBJ2-1 | TRBD2 | TRBV11-2 | few | TGTGCCAGCAGCTTAGGTCGACTAGCGGTACGAGTTAGTGAGCAGTTCTTC | CASSLGRLAVRVSEQFF
TRBJ2-3 | TRBD1 | TRBV10-3 | few | TGTGCCATCAGGACAGGGGCAGATACGCAGTATTTT | CAIRTGADTQYF
TRBJ1-1 | TRBD1 | TRBV30 | few | TGTGCCGGGGGCCGGGACAGGAACACTGAAGCTTTCTTT | CAGGRDRNTEAFF
TRBJ2-1 | - | TRBV6-1 | - | TGTGCCAGCTGGCCCTACAATGAGCAGTTCTTC | CASWPYNEQFF
TRBJ2-7 | - | TRBV5-1 | - | TGCGCCAGCAGCGTTGGGGGGTACGAGCAGTACTTC | CASSVGGYEQYF
TRBJ2-2 | - | TRBV11-3 | - | TGTGCCAGCAGCCCACAGGGTACCGGGGAGCTGTTTTTT | CASSPQGTGELFF
TRBJ2-1 | TRBD2 | TRBV5-1 | few | TGCGCCAGCAGCTTGGGAGCGGGAGCGTTAAATGAGCAGTTCTTC | CASSLGAGALNEQFF
TRBJ1-1 | TRBD1 | TRBV30 | - | TGTGCCTGGATCTCCTACAGGGGGAACACTGAAGCTTTCTTT | CAWISYRGNTEAFF
TRBJ2-6 | - | TRBV27 | few | TGTGCCAGCAGTTCGCACTGGTCTGGGGCCAACGTCCTGACTTTC | CASSSHWSGANVLTF
TRBJ2-5 | - | TRBV5-1 | few | TGCGCCAGCAGCTTGGATTCCTACCCGGGGGAGACCCAGTACTTC | CASSLDSYPGETQYF
TRBJ2-2 | - | TRBV4-1 | - | TGCGCCAGCAGGCACAGGGAAGCCGGGGAGCTGTTTTTT | CASRHREAGELFF
TRBJ2-7 | TRBD1 | TRBV7-9 | - | TGTGCCAGCAGCTTAAGGGACAGGGGGGTCTACGAGCAGTACTTC | CASSLRDRGVYEQYF
TRBJ1-1 | TRBD1 | TRBV5-6 | - | TGTGCCATGCTAACAGGGGACACTGAAGCTTTCTTT | CAMLTGDTEAFF
TRBJ2-4 | TRBD2 | TRBV28 | few | TGTGCCAGCACCTCCGGGCAGGGAGGGAGCATTCAGTACTTC | CASTSGQGGSIQYF
TRBJ1-5 | - | TRBV19 | - | TGTGCCAGTAGTATAGATCGAGACAGGATAAGTCAGCCCCAGCATTTT | CASSIDRDRISQPQHF
TRBJ2-5 | TRBD2 | TRBV9 | few | TGTGCCAGCAGCCCAGGACTAGCGTTCGGAGAGACCCAGTACTTC | CASSPGLAFGETQYF
TRBJ2-3 | - | TRBV7-2 | - | TGTGCCAGCAGCTTAGCGTGGCGGGACCATACGCAGTATTTT | CASSLAWRDHTQYF